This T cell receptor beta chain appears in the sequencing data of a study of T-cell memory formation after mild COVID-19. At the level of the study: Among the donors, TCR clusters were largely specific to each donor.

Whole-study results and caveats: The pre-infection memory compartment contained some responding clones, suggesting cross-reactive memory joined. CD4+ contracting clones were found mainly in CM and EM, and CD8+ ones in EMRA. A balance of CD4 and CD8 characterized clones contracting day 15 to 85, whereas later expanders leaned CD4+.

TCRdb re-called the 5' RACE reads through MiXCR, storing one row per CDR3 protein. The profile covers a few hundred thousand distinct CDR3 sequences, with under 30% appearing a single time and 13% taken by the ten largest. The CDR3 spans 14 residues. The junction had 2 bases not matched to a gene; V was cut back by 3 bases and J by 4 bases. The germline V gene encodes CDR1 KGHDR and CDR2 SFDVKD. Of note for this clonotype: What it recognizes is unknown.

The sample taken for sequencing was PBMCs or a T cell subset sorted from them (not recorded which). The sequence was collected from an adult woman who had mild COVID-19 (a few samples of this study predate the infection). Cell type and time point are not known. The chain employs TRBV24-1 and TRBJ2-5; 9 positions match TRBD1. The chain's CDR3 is CATSDDRGGETQYF. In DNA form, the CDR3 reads TGTGCCACCAGTGATGACAGGGGGGGAGAGACCCAGTACTTC.